This T cell receptor (beta chain) came from a study of cytomegalovirus exposure and HLA in healthy donors. Germline V gene sequence: CDR1 SEHNR, CDR2 FQNEAQ (reference sequence). With 5 bases clipped from V and 1 base from J, the junction kept 19 bases outside the gene matches. This CDR3 has 19 residues. TCRdb keeps only in-frame clones here, not all; method: immunoSEQ multiplex PCR. The table has approximately 100,000 clones, approximately 90% seen once. For this clone: Its antigen is unknown.

General study findings and limits: Usually a TCR sequence was rare, but some public TCRs were found in many donors. Researchers catalogued approximately 170 TCR beta chains as cytomegalovirus-associated. According to a subsequent analysis, TCR clusters from the first cohort were inclined to appear together in the 110 or so validation repertoires.

The sequenced material came from PBMCs. This clonotype was sampled from a woman in her 30s in good health and CMV-seronegative. The chain couples TRBV7-9 to TRBJ1-1; 7 bases are shared with TRBD1. The CDR3 nucleotides are TGTGCCAGCAGCATGGGACGAAAGGGGGCTAGGCGCCCGAACACTGAAGCTTTCTTT. Translated: CASSMGRKGARRPNTEAFF.